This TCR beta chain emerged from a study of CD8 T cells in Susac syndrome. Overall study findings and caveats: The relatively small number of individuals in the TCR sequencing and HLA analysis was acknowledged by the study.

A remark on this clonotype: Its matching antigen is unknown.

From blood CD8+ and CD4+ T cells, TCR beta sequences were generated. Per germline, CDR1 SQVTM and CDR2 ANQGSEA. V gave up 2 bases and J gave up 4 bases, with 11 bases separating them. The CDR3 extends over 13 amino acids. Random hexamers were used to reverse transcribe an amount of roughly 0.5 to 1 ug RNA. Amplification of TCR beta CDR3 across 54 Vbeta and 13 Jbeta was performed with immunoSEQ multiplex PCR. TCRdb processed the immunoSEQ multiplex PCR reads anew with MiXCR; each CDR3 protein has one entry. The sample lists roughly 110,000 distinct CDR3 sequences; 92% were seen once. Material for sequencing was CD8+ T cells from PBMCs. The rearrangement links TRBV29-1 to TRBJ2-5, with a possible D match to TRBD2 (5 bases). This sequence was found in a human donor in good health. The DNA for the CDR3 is TGCAGCGTTGAATTGGGAGTGGCAGAGACCCAGTACTTC. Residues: CSVELGVAETQYF.